The 8 T cell receptor beta chains listed next were all sequenced from one sample in a study of regulatory T cells in long-lasting Graves disease. Construction of the TCR beta libraries employed iRepertoire HTBI primers in conjunction with Arm-PCR of CDR3 regions. TCRdb re-analysed the multiplex PCR reads in MiXCR, keeping a single row per CDR3 protein. The data contain roughly 420,000 distinct CDR3 sequences, 15% to 20% of them singletons. The time point: newly diagnosed GD, antithyroid drugs for less than 3 months. TCR sequences were obtained from RNA taken from PBMCs. This sample was also put to use in a study of T cells in Graves' hyperthyroidism and ophthalmopathy.

The sample consisted of peripheral blood mononuclear cells (PBMCs), taken at new diagnosis, from a patient treated with antithyroid drugs. The receptors here all came from a woman aged 18-29 years with Graves disease.

In its sample, this clonotype was seen many times. The J gene is TRBJ2-5, the V gene TRBV7-2; D is perhaps TRBD2 (6 bases). CDR1 and CDR2 (germline): SGHTA, FQGNSA. The ends were cut back, 5 bases at V and 5 bases at J, with 24 bases in the middle. The CDR3 sequence is 17 residues long. Here the CDR3 reads CASSRRAGLGTWETQYF. The DNA for the CDR3 is TGTGCCAGCAGCCGGCGCGCGGGATTGGGGACTTGGGAGACCCAGTACTTC.

The V call is TRBV24-1, the J call TRBJ1-2; 8 bases are shared with TRBD1. The germline V gene has CDR1 KGHDR and CDR2 SFDVKD. J was trimmed by 7 bases and V by 3 bases; bases with no gene match: 6. The CDR3 runs 14 residues. CDR3 residues: CATSDPRTGLGYTF. Written as DNA, the CDR3 is TGTGCCACCAGTGATCCTAGGACAGGGCTTGGCTACACCTTC.

This clonotype has a count of ten or more. The rearrangement uses TRBV9 and TRBJ1-1; D not certain. Trimming cost V 6 bases and J 2 bases, with 14 bases left between them. This CDR3 region has 14 residues. Germline CDR1 reads SGDLS; CDR2 reads YYNGEE. CDR3 sequence (DNA): TGTGCCAGCACCCGGGGTGCGGACAACACTGAAGCTTTCTTT. This sequence encodes CASTRGADNTEAFF.

Ten or more counts support this clonotype. The chain carries TRBV6-2 or TRBV6-3 and TRBJ2-7, with 8 bases fitting TRBD2. Germline trimming cut 6 bases from V and 1 base from J; bases unmatched to any gene: 8. Germline CDR1 MNHEY, CDR2 SVGEGT. This CDR3 is built from 15 residues. This CDR3 is CASSATSGPSYEQYF. CDR3 nucleotides: TGTGCCAGCAGCGCTACTAGCGGCCCGTCCTACGAGCAGTACTTC.

The rearrangement joins TRBV12-3 or TRBV12-4 to TRBJ1-5; 8 nucleotides match TRBD1. The CDR3 is 15 amino acids. The V segment lost 5 bases and the J segment 6 bases; nucleotides outside the gene matches: 9. The CDR3 loop reads CASSRELQGGQPQHF. The CDR3 DNA follows: TGTGCCAGCAGTCGGGAATTACAGGGGGGTCAGCCCCAGCATTTT.

V gene TRBV5-1 combines with J gene TRBJ2-7; 10 bases map to TRBD1. Trimming cost V 3 bases and J 2 bases; bases outside gene matches: 5. Germline V lookup: CDR1 SGHRS, CDR2 YFSETQ. The CDR3 contains 15 residues. CDR3 bases: TGCGCCAGCAGCTGGGCCGGGACAGGGGCCTACGAGCAGTACTTC. It is translated as CASSWAGTGAYEQYF.

The V gene is TRBV25-1, the J gene TRBJ2-7; D is perhaps TRBD1 (6 bases). Looked up from germline, CDR1 is MGHDK and CDR2 is SYGVNS. V lost 3 bases to trimming and J lost 6 bases, with 15 bases between them. The CDR3 is 14 residues long. The CDR3 bases are TGTGCCAGCAGTGACAGGGGTAGTCTTTCCGAGCAGTACTTC. It yields the protein CASSDRGSLSEQYF.

The chain couples TRBV19 to TRBJ1-2; TRBD1 is a possible D gene (5 bases). This CDR3 contains 13 residues. V lost 3 bases and J lost 7, with 12 bases in between. Germline CDR1 LNHDA, CDR2 SQIVND (reference sequence). The CDR3 is CASSIEGNSGYTF. The DNA for the CDR3 is TGTGCCAGTAGTATCGAGGGGAACAGTGGCTACACCTTC.